This T cell receptor (beta chain) is from a study of T cells in localized non-small cell lung cancer (dated by TCRdb to the early 2020s). About the full investigation: The study analyzed T cell repertoires of under 250 early-stage NSCLC patients, comparing tumors and uninvolved tumor-adjacent lungs. The cohort was made up of around 240 treatment-naive NSCLC patients whose localized lung tumors had been resected. Of the NSCLC patients, approximately 130 were male and around 99 were female, and the mean age was approximately 66 years.

The germline V gene gives CDR1 as SNHLY and CDR2 as FYNNEI. The CDR3 measures 11 amino acids from cysteine to phenylalanine. Kept here is only the CDR3 DNA, which spans 33 bases and is read in frame from base 1. V is shortened by 5 bases, J by 7 bases, and the region joining them spans 8 bases. TCR beta CDR3 regions were sequenced from DNA using the immunoSEQ Assay. On the authors' methods: T cell density was computed as TCR beta template counts normalized to usable DNA estimated by amplifying housekeeping genes. Using the preseqR package, richness was estimated by extrapolating to 120,000 templates for tissue samples and 400,000 templates for PBMC samples. Clonality was defined as one minus Pielou's evenness. Tissue-enriched TCRs were identified by differential abundance testing using productive amino-acid clonotypes, minimum total count 5 and alpha 0.1. Repertoire overlap between compartments was quantified with the Jaccard Index and Morisita Overlap Index. GLIPH grouped TCR beta CDR3s together with public tetramer-defined viral CDR3s, and a viral motif had to include at least three viral sequences and show V-gene enrichment. TCRdb re-hosts the immuneACCESS table, in-frame sequences only. Its copies lack some clones; in the studies checked, an unresolved V gene accounts for under half of them, and the cause for the rest is not known. V and J calls plus clone size are reproduced from that table; the DNA served to infer D and trimming. Present in this sample are around 91,000 clones, 87% of which were seen just once. The ten most abundant clones make up roughly 15% of the sample.

This clone was seen at least ten times. Its antigen is currently not known. Base qualities are not provided; no much larger clone lies one nucleotide away. At diagnosis, tumor, uninvolved tumor-adjacent lung and peripheral blood were collected and then preserved as a mix of FFPE and fresh-frozen material. For TCR repertoire profiling, blood samples were analyzed as peripheral blood mononuclear cells. Results and caveats for the whole study, not just this receptor: Because the study design was exploratory, TCR variables were selected using unadjusted p-values without false-discovery rate correction. Because multi-region tumor sequencing was not performed, intratumor heterogeneity could not be ruled out. Uninvolved tumor-adjacent lung showed the highest T cell clonality, higher than tumor, which suggests more focused antigenic responses in the uninvolved tumor-adjacent lung. A median of 57 of the top 100 tumor clones turned up in the paired uninvolved adjacent lung, and some 28 of those clones also ranked among the top 100 of that same adjacent lung. Higher blood T cell density associated with longer overall survival, while higher adjacent-lung clonality associated with shorter survival.

The source material was peripheral blood, sampled before any cancer treatment. This receptor was taken from a man aged 35 to 70 with stage I squamous cell lung carcinoma. The sequence links TRBV2 to TRBJ1-1; the D gene assignment is ambiguous. Here is the DNA: TGTGCCAGCAGTATCACCAATGAAGCTTTCTTT. This gives the protein CASSITNEAFF. The variable domain in full, with residues beyond the CDR3 obtained from the reference TRBV2 and TRBJ1-1 genes, is EPEVTQTPSHQVTQMGQEVILRCVPISNHLYFYWYRQILGQKVEFLVSFYNNEISEKSEIFDDQFSVERPDGSNFTLKIRSTKLEDSAMYFCASSITNEAFFGQGTRLTVV.